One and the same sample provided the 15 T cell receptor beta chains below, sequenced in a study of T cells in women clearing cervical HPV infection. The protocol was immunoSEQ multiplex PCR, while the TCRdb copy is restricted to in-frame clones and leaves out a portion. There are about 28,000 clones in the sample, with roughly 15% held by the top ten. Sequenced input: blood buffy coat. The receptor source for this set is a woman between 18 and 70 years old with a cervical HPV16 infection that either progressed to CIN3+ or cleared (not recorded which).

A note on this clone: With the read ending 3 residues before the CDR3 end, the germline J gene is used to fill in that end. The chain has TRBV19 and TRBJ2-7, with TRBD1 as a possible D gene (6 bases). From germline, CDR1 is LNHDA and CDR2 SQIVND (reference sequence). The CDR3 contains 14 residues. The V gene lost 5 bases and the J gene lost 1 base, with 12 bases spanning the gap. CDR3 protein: CASSSFQGSYEQYF. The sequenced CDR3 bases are TGTGCCAGTAGTTCCTTCCAGGGGTCCTACGAG.

The sequenced CDR3 bases are TGTGCCAGCAGCTTAGTTCCTAGCGGGGGGGCCAATGAG. Translation gives CASSLVPSGGANE. The CDR3, in full, reads CASSLVPSGGANEQFF. This chain joins TRBV7-8 and TRBJ2-1, with TRBD2 identical over 12 bases. The read ends 3 residues early relative to the CDR3; the germline J gene fills the gap. Germline lookup yields CDR1 SGHVS and CDR2 FQNEAQ. Germline trimming cut 1 base from V and 6 bases from J; bases unmatched to any gene: 4. The length of the CDR3 is 16 residues.

Incomplete CDR3 DNA: TGTGCCAGCAGCTTAAGTTCTAGGGGATACAATGAG. Protein: CASSLSSRGYNE. The CDR3 in its entirety is CASSLSSRGYNEQFF. The chain couples TRBV7-9 to TRBJ2-1; the D gene is possibly TRBD1 (5 bases). The read ends 3 residues early relative to the CDR3; the germline J gene fills the gap. CDR3 length: 15 residues. Germline V gives CDR1 SEHNR, CDR2 FQNEAQ (reference sequence). Trimming shortened V by 2 bases and J by 4 bases, and 12 bases separated the two germline ends.

The chain's CDR3 is CASRRGMAKNIAFF. The covered CDR3 bases are TGTGCCAGCAGGAGGGGGATGGCCAAAAACATT. The chain employs TRBV6-2 or TRBV6-3 and TRBJ1-1; D is possibly TRBD1 (6 bases). Coverage ceases 3 residues before the CDR3 finishes, and the germline J gene fills in the end. The CDR3 sequence is 14 residues long. CDR1 and CDR2 (germline): MNHEY, SVGEGT.

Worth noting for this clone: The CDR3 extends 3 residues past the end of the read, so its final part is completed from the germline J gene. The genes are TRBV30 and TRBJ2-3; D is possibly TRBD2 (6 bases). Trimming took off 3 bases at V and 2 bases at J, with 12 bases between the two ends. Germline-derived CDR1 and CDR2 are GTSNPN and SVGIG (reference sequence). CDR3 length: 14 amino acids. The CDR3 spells CAWRALAITDTQYF. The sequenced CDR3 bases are TGTGCCTGGAGGGCCCTAGCGATCACAGATACG.

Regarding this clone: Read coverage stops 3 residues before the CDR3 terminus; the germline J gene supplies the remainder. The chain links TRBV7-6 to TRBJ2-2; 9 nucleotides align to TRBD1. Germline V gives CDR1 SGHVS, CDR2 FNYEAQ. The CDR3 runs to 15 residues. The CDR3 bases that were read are TGTGCCAGCAGCAAACAGACAGGGGGTAATGAAAAG. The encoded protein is CASSKQTGGNEK. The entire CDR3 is CASSKQTGGNEKLFF.

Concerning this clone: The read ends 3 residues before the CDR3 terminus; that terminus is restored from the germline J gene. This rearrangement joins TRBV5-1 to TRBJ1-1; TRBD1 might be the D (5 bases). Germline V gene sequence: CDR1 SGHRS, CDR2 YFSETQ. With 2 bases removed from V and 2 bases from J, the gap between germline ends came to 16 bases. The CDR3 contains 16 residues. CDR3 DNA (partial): TGCGCCAGCAGCTTCCAGGGTTCTGGTGGTAACACTGAA. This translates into CASSFQGSGGNTE. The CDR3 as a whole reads CASSFQGSGGNTEAFF.

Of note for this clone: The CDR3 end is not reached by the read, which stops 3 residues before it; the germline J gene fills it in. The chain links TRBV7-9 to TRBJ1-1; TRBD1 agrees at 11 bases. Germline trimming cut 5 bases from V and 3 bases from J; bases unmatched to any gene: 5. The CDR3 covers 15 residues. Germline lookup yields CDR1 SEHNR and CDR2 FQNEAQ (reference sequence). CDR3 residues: CASSTGTGGDTEAFF. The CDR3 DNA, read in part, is TGTGCCAGCAGCACAGGGACAGGGGGGGACACTGAA. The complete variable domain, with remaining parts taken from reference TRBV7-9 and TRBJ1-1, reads DTGVSQNPRHKITKRGQNVTFRCDPISEHNRLYWYRQTLGQGPEFLTYFQNEAQLEKSRLLSDRFSAERPKGSFSTLEIQRTEQGDSAMYLCASSTGTGGDTEAFFGQGTRLTVV.

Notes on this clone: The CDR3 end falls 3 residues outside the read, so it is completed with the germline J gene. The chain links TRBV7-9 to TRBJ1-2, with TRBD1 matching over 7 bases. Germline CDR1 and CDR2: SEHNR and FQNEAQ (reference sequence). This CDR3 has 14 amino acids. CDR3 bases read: TGTGCCGCTAACCGGGACAGACCTTACAATGAC. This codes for CAANRDRPYND. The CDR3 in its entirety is CAANRDRPYNDYTF.

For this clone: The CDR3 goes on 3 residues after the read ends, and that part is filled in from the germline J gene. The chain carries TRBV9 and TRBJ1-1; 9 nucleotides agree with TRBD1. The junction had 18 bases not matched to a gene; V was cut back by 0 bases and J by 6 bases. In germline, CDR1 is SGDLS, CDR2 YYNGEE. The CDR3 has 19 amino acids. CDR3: CASSVGPPGQGGGKPEAFF. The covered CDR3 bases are TGTGCCAGCAGCGTAGGACCACCGGGACAGGGAGGCGGGAAGCCTGAA. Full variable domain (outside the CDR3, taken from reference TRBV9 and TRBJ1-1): DSGVTQTPKHLITATGQRVTLRCSPRSGDLSVYWYQQSLDQGLQFLIQYYNGEERAKGNILERFSAQQFPDLHSELNLSSLELGDSALYFCASSVGPPGQGGGKPEAFFGQGTRLTVV.

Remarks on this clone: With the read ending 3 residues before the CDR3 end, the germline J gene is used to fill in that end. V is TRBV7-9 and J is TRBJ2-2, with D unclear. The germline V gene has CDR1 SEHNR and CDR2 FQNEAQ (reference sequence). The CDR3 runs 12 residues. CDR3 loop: CASSPSREKLFF. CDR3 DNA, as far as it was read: TGTGCCAGCAGCCCATCTCGCGAAAAG. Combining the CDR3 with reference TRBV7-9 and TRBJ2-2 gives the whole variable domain DTGVSQNPRHKITKRGQNVTFRCDPISEHNRLYWYRQTLGQGPEFLTYFQNEAQLEKSRLLSDRFSAERPKGSFSTLEIQRTEQGDSAMYLCASSPSREKLFFGEGSRLTVL.

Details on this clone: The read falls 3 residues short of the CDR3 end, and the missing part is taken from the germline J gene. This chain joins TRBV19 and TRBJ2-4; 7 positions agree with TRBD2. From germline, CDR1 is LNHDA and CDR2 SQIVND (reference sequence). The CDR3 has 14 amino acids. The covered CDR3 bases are TGTGCCAGTAGCCGGGCCCGAGGGGACTATGGT. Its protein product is CASSRARGDYG. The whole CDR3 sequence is CASSRARGDYGQYF.

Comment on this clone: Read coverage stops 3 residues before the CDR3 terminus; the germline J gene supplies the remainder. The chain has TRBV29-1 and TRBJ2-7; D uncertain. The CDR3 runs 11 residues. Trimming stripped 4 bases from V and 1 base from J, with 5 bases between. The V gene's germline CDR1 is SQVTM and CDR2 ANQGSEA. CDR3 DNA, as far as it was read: TGCAGCGTTGTTACATCCTACGAG. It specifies CSVVTSYE. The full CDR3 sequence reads CSVVTSYEQYF.

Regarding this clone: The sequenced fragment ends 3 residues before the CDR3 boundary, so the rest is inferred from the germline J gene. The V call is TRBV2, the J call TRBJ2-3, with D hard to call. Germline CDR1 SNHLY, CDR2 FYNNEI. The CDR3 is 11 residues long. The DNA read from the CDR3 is TGTGCCAGCAGTGAAGACAAGACG. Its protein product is CASSEDKT. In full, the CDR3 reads CASSEDKTQYF.

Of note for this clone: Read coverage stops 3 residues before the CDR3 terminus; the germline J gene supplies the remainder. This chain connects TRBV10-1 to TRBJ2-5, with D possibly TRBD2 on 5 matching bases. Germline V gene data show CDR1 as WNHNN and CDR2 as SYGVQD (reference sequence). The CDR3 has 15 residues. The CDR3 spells CASKYPGVSTDTQYF. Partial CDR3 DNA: TGCGCCAGCAAGTACCCCGGGGTTAGCACAGATACC.